These 30 T cell receptor beta chains originate from one sample sequenced in a study of T cell responses to AZD1222 COVID-19 vaccine. TCRdb keeps only in-frame clones here, not all; method: immunoSEQ multiplex PCR. The repertoire holds about 69,000 clones, with around 78% as singletons. The sample was peripheral blood, taken 28 days after the second AZD1222 dose. The receptors come from an adult who received the AZD1222 COVID-19 vaccine.

This chain connects TRBV7-9 to TRBJ1-2; D is perhaps TRBD1 (6 bases). V was shortened by 0 bases and J by 4 bases, with 6 bases between the two germline ends. CDR1 is SEHNR and CDR2 is FQNEAQ in the germline V gene (reference sequence). The CDR3 runs 13 residues. In nucleotides, the CDR3 is TGTGCCAGCAGCTTAGCGGGGGCCTATGGCTACACCTTC. It translates to CASSLAGAYGYTF. The full variable domain, with the rest looked up from reference TRBV7-9 and TRBJ1-2, is DTGVSQNPRHKITKRGQNVTFRCDPISEHNRLYWYRQTLGQGPEFLTYFQNEAQLEKSRLLSDRFSAERPKGSFSTLEIQRTEQGDSAMYLCASSLAGAYGYTFGSGTRLTVV.

This rearrangement joins TRBV5-1 to TRBJ2-1; D may match TRBD1 or TRBD2 (7 bases each). Germline V gives CDR1 SGHRS, CDR2 YFSETQ. Trimming took 7 bases from V and 10 from J, leaving 21 bases between them. The CDR3 spans 14 residues. CDR3 amino acids: CASGWGGEGAEQFF. For the CDR3, the DNA is TGCGCCAGCGGCTGGGGAGGGGAGGGGGCAGAGCAGTTCTTC.

The rearrangement joins TRBV5-4 to TRBJ1-4; no reliable D call. V was shortened by 4 bases and J by 4 bases, with 14 bases between the two germline ends. Per germline, CDR1 SGHNT and CDR2 YYREEE (reference sequence). CDR3 size: 15 residues. This CDR3 reads CASSAWAEVNEKLFF. In nucleotides, the CDR3 is TGTGCCAGCAGCGCCTGGGCGGAGGTTAATGAAAAACTGTTTTTT. Full variable domain (rest looked up from reference TRBV5-4 and TRBJ1-4): ETGVTQSPTHLIKTRGQQVTLRCSSQSGHNTVSWYQQALGQGPQFIFQYYREEENGRGNFPPRFSGLQFPNYSSELNVNALELDDSALYLCASSAWAEVNEKLFFGSGTQLSVL.

This chain uses TRBV6-6 with TRBJ1-1; D is perhaps TRBD1 (5 bases). The CDR3 contains 12 residues. The ends were cut back, 10 bases at V and 5 bases at J, with 14 bases in the middle. Germline-derived CDR1 and CDR2 are MNHNY and SVGAGI (reference sequence). CDR3 sequence: CATSGALTEAFF. The CDR3 coding sequence is TGTGCCACCAGCGGGGCGTTAACTGAAGCTTTCTTT.

The V call is TRBV7-9, the J call TRBJ2-7; perhaps TRBD2 as D (6 bases). V was clipped by 5 bases and J by 2 bases, with 19 bases between them. CDR1 and CDR2 (germline): SEHNR, FQNEAQ (reference sequence). The CDR3 spans 16 residues. CDR3 coding DNA: TGTGCCAGCAGCGCGTCGTCTGGTCTAGCGACCTACGAGCAGTACTTC. It yields the protein CASSASSGLATYEQYF. The whole variable domain, filled in from reference TRBV7-9 and TRBJ2-7, reads DTGVSQNPRHKITKRGQNVTFRCDPISEHNRLYWYRQTLGQGPEFLTYFQNEAQLEKSRLLSDRFSAERPKGSFSTLEIQRTEQGDSAMYLCASSASSGLATYEQYFGPGTRLTVT.

The V call is TRBV6-5, the J call TRBJ2-5; D is perhaps TRBD1 or TRBD2 (5 bases each). Between the trimmed V and J ends, which lost 4 bases and 4 bases, there was a span of 16 bases. The CDR3 is 15 residues long. CDR1 is MNHEY, CDR2 SVGAGI, per germline. The CDR3 sequence is CASSFLLGGGETQYF. Here the CDR3 DNA reads TGTGCCAGCAGTTTTCTGCTAGGTGGGGGAGAGACCCAGTACTTC.

This clone came up once. The rearrangement joins TRBV5-1 to TRBJ1-4; 9 nucleotides align to TRBD1. The ends lost 1 base at V and 7 bases at J; junction bases unmatched: 5. Germline CDR1 is SGHRS and CDR2 is YFSETQ. This CDR3 spans 15 amino acids. The CDR3 region has the DNA TGCGCCAGCAGCTTGATGGGGGGACAGGGTGAAAAACTGTTTTTT. It codes for CASSLMGGQGEKLFF.

The chain uses TRBV27 and TRBJ1-4; D is unresolved. With 6 bases removed from V and 0 bases from J, the gap between germline ends came to 11 bases. CDR3 length: 15 amino acids. In germline, CDR1 is MNHEY, CDR2 SMNVEV (reference sequence). The CDR3 DNA is TGTGCCAGCAGACTCACCCAGGCAACTAATGAAAAACTGTTTTTT. It is translated as CASRLTQATNEKLFF.

The chain is built from TRBV5-1 and TRBJ2-3, with 10 nucleotides matching TRBD2. The CDR3 spans 16 residues. Looked up from germline, CDR1 is SGHRS and CDR2 is YFSETQ. The V and J ends lost 0 bases and 6 bases, in that order; junction bases with no gene match: 7. This CDR3 reads CASSLGASGSLDTQYF. The CDR3 DNA is TGCGCCAGCAGCTTGGGTGCTAGCGGGAGTTTGGATACGCAGTATTTT. Full variable domain (rest looked up from reference TRBV5-1 and TRBJ2-3): KAGVTQTPRYLIKTRGQQVTLSCSPISGHRSVSWYQQTPGQGLQFLFEYFSETQRNKGNFPGRFSGRQFSNSRSEMNVSTLELGDSALYLCASSLGASGSLDTQYFGPGTRLTVL.

The V call is TRBV3-1 (or the pseudogene TRBV3-2), the J call TRBJ1-2; 7 bases are shared with TRBD1. From germline, CDR1 is LGHDT and CDR2 YNNKEL (reference sequence). V lost 5 bases and J lost 11; bases outside the gene matches: 8. The CDR3 runs 12 residues. CDR3 residues: CASSFDRVEYTF. The CDR3 region has the DNA TGTGCCAGCAGCTTCGACAGGGTTGAATACACCTTC.

This sequence joins TRBV12-3 or TRBV12-4 and TRBJ1-1; D is undetermined. The CDR3 runs 11 residues. V was clipped by 6 bases and J by 4 bases, with 6 bases between them. The CDR3 loop is CASRHSTEAFF. The CDR3 bases are TGTGCCAGCAGGCATAGCACTGAAGCTTTCTTT.

The V call is TRBV2, the J call TRBJ1-1, with D tentatively TRBD1 (5 bases). Germline loops: CDR1 SNHLY, CDR2 FYNNEI. The CDR3 has 13 residues. V was trimmed by 5 bases and J by 3 bases, leaving 10 bases between them. Here the CDR3 DNA reads TGTGCCAGCAGTATGACAGTTTACACTGAAGCTTTCTTT. As protein: CASSMTVYTEAFF.

As to this clone: A far bigger clonotype differs at one base, so this is likely a read error. This sequence joins TRBV11-2 and TRBJ1-5; D gene uncertain. V was pared by 0 bases and J by 2 bases, with 2 bases between. Germline V gene lookup returns CDR1 SGHAT and CDR2 FQNNGV. This CDR3 comprises 13 residues. The CDR3 loop is CASSLDGNQPQHF. The CDR3 coding sequence is TGTGCCAGCAGCTTAGACGGCAATCAGCCCCAGCATTTT.

This clone was recorded once. V usage is TRBV6-6 and J usage is TRBJ1-2; D is possibly TRBD1 (6 bases). CDR3 size: 12 residues. Trimming pared 5 bases from V and 5 bases from J, leaving 9 bases between. The V gene's germline CDR1 is MNHNY and CDR2 SVGAGI (reference sequence). CDR3 protein: CASSGQTYGYTF. Here the CDR3 DNA reads TGTGCCAGCAGTGGACAGACTTATGGCTACACCTTC.

CDR3 region: CASSPRTANTEAFF. The CDR3 coding sequence is TGTGCCAGCAGCCCACGGACAGCGAACACTGAAGCTTTCTTT. The gene calls are TRBV11-3 and TRBJ1-1; D may be TRBD1 (6 bases). Germline V lookup: CDR1 SGHNT, CDR2 YENEEA. Between the trimmed V and J ends, which lost 5 bases and 1 base, there was a span of 11 bases. The CDR3 runs 14 residues.

This chain joins TRBV5-1 and TRBJ2-3, with 10 bases aligning to TRBD2. The CDR3 contains 18 residues. V gave up 0 bases and J gave up 4 bases; unmatched junction bases: 11. CDR1 SGHRS and CDR2 YFSETQ come from the germline V gene. CDR3 amino acids: CASSLAPLGAGGADTQYF. The CDR3 nucleotides read TGCGCCAGCAGCTTGGCCCCCTTGGGAGCGGGAGGGGCAGATACGCAGTATTTT.

V is TRBV11-3 and J is TRBJ1-4, with TRBD1 matching over 8 bases. The V segment lost 0 bases and the J segment 13 bases; nucleotides outside the gene matches: 7. This CDR3 has 14 residues. Germline assignment: CDR1 SGHNT and CDR2 YENEEA. Here the CDR3 DNA reads TGTGCCAGCAGCTTAGAGACAGGGGAGGGTTCACTGTTTTTT. This encodes CASSLETGEGSLFF.

V gene TRBV2 combines with J gene TRBJ2-5; D call uncertain. The CDR3 totals 15 residues. Germline assignment: CDR1 SNHLY and CDR2 FYNNEI. The V end lost 2 bases, the J end lost 1 base, and 11 bases lay between the germline ends. CDR3 DNA sequence: TGTGCCAGCAGTGAAATCTCAGGTGCCCAAGAGACCCAGTACTTC. This sequence encodes CASSEISGAQETQYF.

The chain combines TRBV9 with TRBJ2-2, with 8 bases fitting TRBD2. From germline, CDR1 is SGDLS and CDR2 YYNGEE. V trimming: 0 bases; J trimming: 4 bases; junction bases outside the gene matches: 5. The CDR3 totals 16 residues. CDR3 sequence reads: CASSVAGGRITGELFF. The CDR3 nucleotides are TGTGCCAGCAGCGTAGCGGGGGGGCGAATCACCGGGGAGCTGTTTTTT.

The chain carries TRBV18 and TRBJ1-3; a possible D gene is TRBD1 (6 bases). Trimming left V 2 bases short and J 4 bases short, with 12 bases between. Germline assignment: CDR1 KGHSH and CDR2 LQKENI. CDR3 length: 15 residues. DNA for the CDR3: TGTGCCAGCTCACCAACAGGGACTTGGGGAAACACCATATATTTT. Its translation is CASSPTGTWGNTIYF.

The chain carries TRBV6-6 and TRBJ1-5, with TRBD1 identical over 8 bases. Germline V gives CDR1 MNHNY, CDR2 SVGAGI (reference sequence). With 5 bases clipped from V and 2 bases from J, the junction kept 5 bases outside the gene matches. The CDR3 length is 15 residues. The CDR3 DNA reads as TGTGCCAGCAGTAAACAGGGGGGAGGCAATCAGCCCCAGCATTTT. As protein: CASSKQGGGNQPQHF.

The V gene is TRBV6-5, the J gene TRBJ1-5; D gene ambiguous. The CDR3 sequence is 14 residues long. Germline loops: CDR1 MNHEY, CDR2 SVGAGI. The germline V and J ends were trimmed by 6 bases and 4 bases, with 13 bases remaining between them. This CDR3 is CASSRVTGNQPQHF. In DNA form, the CDR3 reads TGTGCCAGCAGCCGGGTAACGGGAAATCAGCCCCAGCATTTT.

The V gene is TRBV6-5, the J gene TRBJ1-5, with D possibly being TRBD1 (5 bases). The germline CDR1 and CDR2 sequences are MNHEY and SVGAGI. Trimming stripped 11 bases from V and 3 bases from J, with 17 bases between. The CDR3 loop spans 14 amino acids. The CDR3 DNA reads as TGTGCCGTTCGAGTGGTGGGGGTCAATCAGCCCCAGCATTTT. Protein product: CAVRVVGVNQPQHF.

This clone has just a few counts. The rearrangement uses TRBV5-1 and TRBJ2-7; possibly TRBD2 for D (5 bases). This CDR3 has 15 amino acids. Looked up from germline, CDR1 is SGHRS and CDR2 is YFSETQ. Trimming took 0 bases from V and 8 from J, leaving 18 bases between them. As DNA, the CDR3 is TGCGCCAGCAGCTTGGCCAATGGAATCGGAGGAAAGCAGTACTTC. This sequence encodes CASSLANGIGGKQYF.

V gene TRBV13 combines with J gene TRBJ2-7; D possibly corresponds to TRBD2 (6 bases). CDR1 is PRHDT, CDR2 FYEKMQ, per germline (reference sequence). V lost 5 bases to trimming and J lost 4 bases, with 15 bases between them. The CDR3 has 14 amino acids. The CDR3 region is CASSPPGSGYEQYF. In nucleotides, the CDR3 is TGTGCCAGCAGCCCCCCGGGCAGCGGGTACGAGCAGTACTTC.

The V gene is TRBV11-3, the J gene TRBJ2-3; D ambiguous. The CDR3 has 13 residues. The V end lost 6 bases, the J end lost 4 bases, and 11 bases lay between the germline ends. Germline V lookup: CDR1 SGHNT, CDR2 YENEEA. CDR3 nucleotides: TGTGCCAGCAGGACCCCCTGGGCAGATACGCAGTATTTT. Translated: CASRTPWADTQYF.

The gene calls are TRBV4-2 and TRBJ1-2; D may be TRBD1 (6 bases). V was pared by 4 bases and J by 2 bases, with 20 bases between. Germline V gene lookup returns CDR1 LGHNA and CDR2 YNFKEQ. There are 17 residues in the CDR3. The chain's CDR3 is CASSPKSTGGINYGYTF. CDR3 in DNA: TGTGCCAGCAGCCCCAAATCGACAGGCGGAATAAACTATGGCTACACCTTC.

The rearrangement uses TRBV23-1 and TRBJ2-2; D is uncertain. TRBV23-1 is given ORF status, its function remaining uncertain. The CDR3 is made up of 15 amino acids. V dropped 4 bases and J dropped 4 bases, with 13 bases sitting between them. The CDR3 loop reads CASSPAELCTGELFF. CDR3 DNA: TGCGCCAGCAGTCCTGCGGAGCTTTGCACCGGGGAGCTGTTTTTT.

This clone was seen more than once but under ten times. The chain links TRBV5-6 to TRBJ1-5; 8 nucleotides agree with TRBD1. J lost 4 bases, V lost 4 bases, and 7 bases had no gene match. The CDR3 contains 15 residues. In germline, CDR1 is SGHDT, CDR2 YYEEEE. In nucleotides, the CDR3 is TGTGCCAGCAGCGCGGCCGGGACAGGTAATCAGCCCCAGCATTTT. It codes for CASSAAGTGNQPQHF.

This rearrangement joins TRBV29-1 to TRBJ2-2, with no clear D. Between the trimmed V and J ends, which lost 3 bases and 6 bases, there was a span of 8 bases. The CDR3 is 12 amino acids. Germline lookup yields CDR1 SQVTM and CDR2 ANQGSEA. In DNA, the CDR3 is TGCAGCGTTGAGTTGGTTCCCGGGGAGCTGTTTTTT. It is translated as CSVELVPGELFF.